The next 25 T cell receptor beta chains were all read from a single sample in a study of CD8 T cells in Susac syndrome. cDNA came from approximately 0.5 to 1 ug RNA primed by random hexamers. TCRdb reprocessed the immunoSEQ multiplex PCR reads via MiXCR and lists one record per CDR3 protein. The sample includes approximately 210,000 distinct CDR3 sequences, 94% of them seen just once. Material for sequencing was CD4+ T cells from PBMCs. The receptors come from a human donor with Susac syndrome.

The V call is TRBV9, the J call TRBJ1-5; 9 positions match TRBD1. This CDR3 spans 14 amino acids. Losses at the gene ends were 7 bases for V and 4 bases for J; bases not matched to a gene: 6. Germline loops: CDR1 SGDLS, CDR2 YYNGEE. The CDR3 here is CASGPGTGNQPQHF. The CDR3 region has the DNA TGTGCCAGCGGGCCGGGGACAGGGAATCAGCCCCAGCATTTT. The whole variable domain, filled in from reference TRBV9 and TRBJ1-5, reads DSGVTQTPKHLITATGQRVTLRCSPRSGDLSVYWYQQSLDQGLQFLIQYYNGEERAKGNILERFSAQQFPDLHSELNLSSLELGDSALYFCASGPGTGNQPQHFGDGTRLSIL.

In its sample, this clonotype was seen once. This chain links TRBV30 with TRBJ1-6; D call uncertain. The CDR3 length is 15 residues. Trimming shortened V by 3 bases and J by 7 bases, and 16 bases separated the two germline ends. CDR1 and CDR2 (germline): GTSNPN, SVGIG (reference sequence). The CDR3 region is CAWRTAPIPNSPLHF. The CDR3 DNA is TGTGCCTGGAGAACGGCTCCGATTCCCAATTCACCCCTCCACTTT.

V is TRBV27 and J is TRBJ2-4, with 8 nucleotides matching TRBD1. The CDR3 is made up of 15 amino acids. CDR1 is MNHEY, CDR2 SMNVEV, per germline (reference sequence). With V trimmed by 5 bases and J by 7 bases, 10 bases remained unmatched. CDR3 in amino acids: CASSPAGQGGNIQYF. In DNA form, the CDR3 reads TGTGCCAGCAGTCCTGCCGGACAGGGAGGCAACATTCAGTACTTC.

In this sample, this clonotype turned up once. The chain links TRBV6-2 or TRBV6-3 to TRBJ1-1; unclear D gene. The CDR3 runs 11 residues. CDR1 MNHEY and CDR2 SVGEGT come from the germline V gene. With 6 bases removed from V and 7 bases from J, the gap between germline ends came to 9 bases. The CDR3 bases are TGTGCCAGCAGCAAGACACGTGAAGCTTTCTTT. This sequence encodes CASSKTREAFF.

The chain has TRBV9 and TRBJ2-3; 8 bases agree with TRBD2. CDR3 length: 14 amino acids. The ends lost 6 bases at V and 5 bases at J; junction bases unmatched: 8. Germline lookup yields CDR1 SGDLS and CDR2 YYNGEE. CDR3 DNA: TGTGCCAGCAAAGTAACTAGCGGACGAGATACGCAGTATTTT. Encoded protein: CASKVTSGRDTQYF.

CDR3 protein: CAISESWDQPQHF. CDR3 DNA sequence: TGTGCCATCAGTGAGTCATGGGATCAGCCCCAGCATTTT. The chain combines TRBV10-3 with TRBJ1-5; D gene ambiguous. V was trimmed by 0 bases and J by 5 bases, leaving 5 bases between them. The CDR3 extends over 13 amino acids. CDR1 ENHRY and CDR2 SYGVKD come from the germline V gene.

The chain carries TRBV7-2 and TRBJ2-5, with 7 bases aligning to TRBD1. The germline CDR1 and CDR2 sequences are SGHTA and FQGNSA. Trimming removed 2 bases from V and 4 bases from J; junction bases left unmatched: 7. This CDR3 comprises 15 residues. CDR3 DNA: TGTGCCAGCAGCTTAAACGTCAACAGGGGAGAGACCCAGTACTTC. Its protein product is CASSLNVNRGETQYF.

V usage is TRBV11-2 and J usage is TRBJ1-1; no firm D call. The germline V gene encodes CDR1 SGHAT and CDR2 FQNNGV. There are 13 residues in the CDR3. Trimming stripped 5 bases from V and 4 bases from J, with 11 bases between. CDR3 bases: TGTGCCAGCAGCGGCCTCATAGGCACTGAAGCTTTCTTT. Residues: CASSGLIGTEAFF.

Here the CDR3 reads CSARDHTGPGEKLFF. CDR3 nucleotides: TGCAGTGCTAGAGATCATACCGGGCCCGGTGAAAAACTGTTTTTT. The gene calls are TRBV20-1 and TRBJ1-4; D remains unclear. V was pared by 0 bases and J by 7 bases, with 15 bases between. CDR3 length equals 15 residues. The germline gives CDR1 DFQATT, CDR2 SNEGSKA (reference sequence).

J is TRBJ1-5 and V is TRBV6-6; a weak D match, TRBD1 (5 bases). CDR3 size: 15 residues. V was trimmed by 5 bases and J by 5 bases, leaving 16 bases between them. CDR1 and CDR2 (germline): MNHNY, SVGAGI (reference sequence). CDR3 sequence reads: CASSRTGGDYQPQHF. The CDR3 nucleotides are TGTGCCAGCAGTAGAACTGGGGGAGATTATCAGCCCCAGCATTTT.

The rearrangement uses TRBV7-3 and TRBJ2-1, with 7 bases aligning to TRBD2. Looked up from germline, CDR1 is SGHTA and CDR2 is FQGTGA. The length of the CDR3 is 17 residues. V gave up 5 bases and J gave up 1 base; unmatched junction bases: 11. The CDR3 is CASSPHPASGSYNEQFF. In DNA form, the CDR3 reads TGTGCCAGCAGCCCTCATCCGGCTAGCGGTTCCTACAATGAGCAGTTCTTC.

This chain connects TRBV9 to TRBJ2-7; D is uncertain. This CDR3 spans 14 amino acids. V lost 3 bases, J lost 5 bases, and 15 bases lay in between. Germline CDR1 is SGDLS and CDR2 is YYNGEE. Here the CDR3 DNA reads TGTGCCAGCAGCGCCCACGGGTCCGAGAACGAGCAGTACTTC. It yields the protein CASSAHGSENEQYF.

This chain joins TRBV19 and TRBJ2-1; either TRBD1 or TRBD2 may fit D (5 bases each). This CDR3 region has 13 residues. V lost 0 bases to trimming and J lost 10 bases, with 10 bases between them. The germline gives CDR1 LNHDA, CDR2 SQIVND (reference sequence). This CDR3 is CASSIDLRDEQFF. As DNA, the CDR3 is TGTGCCAGTAGTATAGATCTAAGGGACGAGCAGTTCTTC.

This CDR3 reads CAWSLTRTLSTGELFF. The CDR3 region has the DNA TGTGCCTGGAGTTTAACCCGGACACTTAGCACCGGGGAGCTGTTTTTT. V is TRBV30 and J is TRBJ2-2; D possibly corresponds to TRBD1 (5 bases). V lost 2 bases and J 4 bases, leaving 17 bases between the germline ends. The germline V gene encodes CDR1 GTSNPN and CDR2 SVGIG (reference sequence). The CDR3 covers 16 residues.

V gene TRBV7-2 combines with J gene TRBJ2-7, with 11 bases aligning to TRBD2. This CDR3 has 17 residues. Germline V lookup: CDR1 SGHTA, CDR2 FQGNSA. V shed 0 bases and J 6 bases; nucleotides not matched to a gene: 10. CDR3 protein: CASSLAMTSGAQGEQYF. Written as DNA, the CDR3 is TGTGCCAGCAGCTTAGCGATGACTAGCGGGGCCCAGGGCGAGCAGTACTTC.

V and J are TRBV19 and TRBJ2-1; maybe TRBD1 (6 bases). V was pared by 4 bases and J by 3 bases, with 13 bases between. CDR3 length equals 15 residues. The germline CDR1 and CDR2 sequences are LNHDA and SQIVND (reference sequence). CDR3 in DNA: TGTGCCAGTAGTACCGGACAGCCTCTCTACAATGAGCAGTTCTTC. Translating it yields CASSTGQPLYNEQFF.

The rearrangement joins TRBV11-1 to TRBJ2-2; tentatively, D is TRBD2 (6 bases). CDR1 is SGHAT, CDR2 FQDESV, per germline (reference sequence). Trimming took off 2 bases at V and 3 bases at J, with 7 bases between the two ends. The CDR3 sequence is 14 residues long. CDR3 nucleotide sequence: TGTGCCAGCAGCTTATGGAGGGACACCGGGGAGCTGTTTTTT. Protein product: CASSLWRDTGELFF.

This sequence joins TRBV5-1 and TRBJ2-1; D may be TRBD2 (6 bases). Trimming removed 5 bases from V and 6 bases from J, with 12 bases in between. Germline V gene data show CDR1 as SGHRS and CDR2 as YFSETQ. CDR3 size: 13 residues. CDR3 coding DNA: TGCGCCAGCAGTCGGGCGGGGCCCAATGAGCAGTTCTTC. It is translated as CASSRAGPNEQFF.

The chain recombines TRBV5-4 with TRBJ1-1, with D perhaps matching TRBD1 (5 bases). V lost 0 bases and J lost 4, with 7 bases in between. The CDR3 is 13 residues long. Per germline, CDR1 SGHNT and CDR2 YYREEE (reference sequence). The CDR3 DNA reads TGTGCCAGCAGCTTGGACAGGCTCACTGAAGCTTTCTTT. Translating gives CASSLDRLTEAFF.

The chain is built from TRBV30 and TRBJ1-6; D may be TRBD1 (5 bases). This CDR3 comprises 14 residues. Germline CDR1 reads GTSNPN; CDR2 reads SVGIG (reference sequence). V shed 4 bases and J shed 9 bases, with 16 bases lying between them. As DNA, the CDR3 is TGTGCCTGGAATCTAGGCAGGGTGGTTTCACCCCTCCACTTT. It codes for CAWNLGRVVSPLHF.

This clonotype was picked up one time. V is TRBV3-1 and J is TRBJ2-5; a possible D gene is TRBD2 (5 bases). The CDR3 covers 14 residues. Deletions cut 4 bases from V and 5 bases from J, with 14 bases between. The germline gives CDR1 LGHDT, CDR2 YNNKEL (reference sequence). CDR3 DNA sequence: TGTGCCAGCAGCCCCCGGGCCCGGAGGGAGACCCAGTACTTC. Translation gives CASSPRARRETQYF.

The chain has TRBV20-1 and TRBJ1-1; 10 positions match TRBD1. Germline trimming cut 3 bases from V and 3 bases from J; bases unmatched to any gene: 4. The CDR3 is 14 residues long. CDR1 is DFQATT, CDR2 SNEGSKA, per germline (reference sequence). The CDR3: CSASRQGADTEAFF. CDR3 in DNA: TGCAGTGCTAGCCGACAGGGGGCGGACACTGAAGCTTTCTTT.

The chain links TRBV3-1 to TRBJ1-1; 9 bases are a match to TRBD1. The germline V gene has CDR1 LGHDT and CDR2 YNNKEL (reference sequence). V was pared by 4 bases and J by 4 bases, with 1 base of the junction left unmatched. The CDR3 extends over 13 amino acids. CDR3 residues: CASSRDRVTEAFF. CDR3 DNA sequence: TGTGCCAGCAGCCGGGACAGGGTCACTGAAGCTTTCTTT.

This sequence joins TRBV30 and TRBJ2-3, with TRBD1 matching over 7 bases. This CDR3 has 15 residues. From germline, CDR1 is GTSNPN and CDR2 SVGIG (reference sequence). V lost 5 bases to trimming and J lost 4 bases; unmatched junction nucleotides: 12. The CDR3 nucleotides are TGTGCCTGGGCACCCCGGGACAGAGTTTCAGATACGCAGTATTTT. This codes for CAWAPRDRVSDTQYF.

The genes are TRBV12-3 or TRBV12-4 and TRBJ1-2; 8 bases map to TRBD1. The CDR3 spans 15 residues. Trimming at V came to 5 bases and at J to 4 bases, leaving 9 bases not matched to a gene. CDR3 in amino acids: CASSPQGTGAYGYTF. For the CDR3, the DNA is TGTGCCAGCAGTCCACAAGGGACAGGCGCCTATGGCTACACCTTC.